This T cell receptor (beta chain) originates from a study of blood T cell repertoires in COVID-19. Study context: Researchers got acute and convalescent COVID-19 samples from the United States, Italy and Spain. Sources were T cells, B-cell-depleted T cells, or PBMCs; the material itself was cDNA or gDNA.

CDR1 is SEHNR, CDR2 FQNEAQ, per germline (reference sequence). V was shortened by 0 bases and J by 7 bases, with 7 bases between the two germline ends. CDR3 size: 13 residues. Seattle cases were enrolled at active infection and followed longitudinally. Clones were read by immunoSEQ multiplex PCR, and TCRdb kept only the in-frame ones, dropping some. The sample contains 85,000 to 120,000 clones, 70% to 80% of which appear only once. The V and J genes are TRBV7-9 and TRBJ2-1, with TRBD1 as a possible D gene (5 bases). Sequencing was carried out using peripheral blood. The clonotype was recovered from a man at least 80 years old with COVID-19, enrolled during active disease. The CDR3 coding sequence is TGTGCCAGCAGCTTAGCCAGGGTAAATGAGCAGTTCTTC. This codes for CASSLARVNEQFF.